The T cell receptor beta chain described here comes from a study of early T cells in non-severe SARS-CoV-2 infection. About the research overall: Unpaired chains resulted from sequencing bulk RNA of unsorted whole blood. Study results and limitations: There was a bias toward anti-spike CD8 responses in VDJdb matching, which missed private and CD4 specificities.

In the library, individual cDNA molecules carried attached unique molecular identifiers. Via MiXCR, TCRdb re-called the 5' RACE reads, giving one row per CDR3 protein. Here the sample spans some 42,000 distinct CDR3 sequences, about 5.9% being singletons. This clonotype was counted ten times or more. Antigen unknown. This CDR3 comprises 14 residues. V was cut by 1 base and J by 3 bases, with 10 bases left in between. This chain links TRBV12-3 or TRBV12-4 with TRBJ2-7; D remains ambiguous. The sequenced sample was whole blood, obtained at baseline. The clonotype originates from an adult who was a healthcare worker with PCR-confirmed SARS-CoV-2 infection or an uninfected control (not recorded which). The CDR3 spells CASSLGGRIYEQYF. CDR3 in DNA: TGTGCCAGCAGTTTAGGCGGCAGGATCTACGAGCAGTACTTC.